This TCR beta chain was identified during a study of tumor-infiltrating lymphocytes in glioblastoma multiforme. CDR1 is MNHEY, CDR2 SVGEGT, per germline. The CDR3 runs 12 residues. On this clonotype: Its antigen is unidentified. The junction does not match germline at one end; this may be a read error.

Findings of the study overall: Just one glioblastoma patient contributed to the TCR-mutation comparison.

Multiple V-beta primers and a C-beta primer amplified TCRB from RNA. TCRdb fed the multiplex PCR reads into MiXCR, producing one record per CDR3 protein. The sample has over 10,000 distinct CDR3 sequences; around 66% are singletons. This clonotype was sampled from a male donor with glioblastoma. The genes are TRBV6-2 or TRBV6-3 and TRBJ1-2; D is uncertain. The source material was brain tumor tissue. The CDR3 nucleotides are TGTGTCAGCAGTCACGGGATCTATGGCTACACCTTC. Residues: CVSSHGIYGYTF.